The 14 T cell receptor beta chains given below trace back to one sample, sequenced in a study of T cell repertoires in cytomegalovirus infection. TCRdb recomputed calls from the reads with MiXCR, one row per CDR3 protein. This sample yields roughly 640,000 distinct CDR3 sequences, of which 20% to 25% are seen a single time; 6.5% to 10% belongs to the top ten. Sequencing was done on a sample of CD8+ T cells from PBMCs. These receptors all stem from a human donor in good health (CMV status not recorded). Some clones in this sample may be carry-over from other donors' samples.

This clonotype was seen a few times. The chain links TRBV25-1 to TRBJ1-1; the D is unclear. Trimming cost V 6 bases and J 0 bases, with 8 bases left between them. CDR1 MGHDK and CDR2 SYGVNS come from the germline V gene. The CDR3 sequence is 13 residues long. DNA for the CDR3: TGTGCCAGCAGGTTTTCCCTGAACACTGAAGCTTTCTTT. Its translation: CASRFSLNTEAFF.

The gene calls are TRBV25-1 and TRBJ2-5; D unclear. Trimming stripped 8 bases from V and 2 bases from J, with 3 bases between. CDR1 MGHDK and CDR2 SYGVNS come from the germline V gene. The CDR3 has 10 residues. CDR3 protein: CASQQETQYF. Here the CDR3 DNA reads TGTGCCAGCCAGCAAGAGACCCAGTACTTC. Full variable domain (missing parts from reference TRBV25-1 and TRBJ2-5): EADIYQTPRYLVIGTGKKITLECSQTMGHDKMYWYQQDPGMELHLIHYSYGVNSTEKGDLSSESTVSRIRTEHFPLTLESARPSHTSQYLCASQQETQYFGPGTRLLVL.

This rearrangement joins TRBV7-9 to TRBJ1-5; TRBD1 is a possible D gene (6 bases). Trimming left V 11 bases short and J 6 bases short, with 17 bases between. The CDR3 runs to 13 residues. Germline values: CDR1 SEHNR, CDR2 FQNEAQ (reference sequence). CDR3 in DNA: TGTGCCGGAAGCCAGGGGCCGAGTCAGCCCCAGCATTTT. Its protein is CAGSQGPSQPQHF.

This chain links TRBV29-1 with TRBJ1-1; D possibly corresponds to TRBD1 (5 bases). Germline V lookup: CDR1 SQVTM, CDR2 ANQGSEA. CDR3 length equals 15 residues. Trimming removed 7 bases from V and 4 bases from J, with 22 bases in between. The CDR3 sequence: CSDITGLYISTEAFF. CDR3 DNA: TGCAGCGATATCACAGGACTATACATTAGCACTGAAGCTTTCTTT.

The sample holds a few counts of this clonotype. J is TRBJ1-1 and V is TRBV7-6; the D gene is possibly TRBD1 (6 bases). V was trimmed by 5 bases and J by 5 bases, leaving 21 bases between them. The CDR3 sequence is 16 residues long. Germline V gene data show CDR1 as SGHVS and CDR2 as FNYEAQ. As DNA, the CDR3 is TGTGCCAGCAGCCCGGGGGCCATTAAAACGGGGACTGAAGCTTTCTTT. Protein product: CASSPGAIKTGTEAFF.

This clonotype appeared a few times. V and J are TRBV7-9 and TRBJ1-1; D not certain. This CDR3 comprises 14 residues. The V gene lost 5 bases and the J gene lost 1 base, with 11 bases spanning the gap. Germline CDR1 is SEHNR and CDR2 is FQNEAQ (reference sequence). CDR3 coding DNA: TGTGCCAGCAGCGGCCCAGACCCGAACACTGAAGCTTTCTTT. Encoded protein: CASSGPDPNTEAFF.

This clonotype was seen a single time. A much larger clone lies one base from this, so it may be a read error. The gene calls are TRBV7-6 and TRBJ1-1; 9 nucleotides line up with TRBD1. From germline, CDR1 is SGHVS and CDR2 FNYEAQ. The CDR3 contains 14 residues. The CDR3 reads CVSSNGQGRFIAFF. In nucleotides, the CDR3 is TGTGTCAGCAGCAATGGACAGGGGAGGTTTATTGCTTTCTTT.

This clonotype was counted between two and nine times. The rearrangement uses TRBV5-6 and TRBJ1-1, with 7 nucleotides matching TRBD1. J was trimmed by 6 bases and V by 3 bases; bases with no gene match: 8. The germline CDR1 and CDR2 sequences are SGHDT and YYEEEE. The CDR3 loop spans 14 amino acids. The CDR3 nucleotides read TGTGCCAGCAGCTACCTGGGACAGTCTGCTGAAGCTTTCTTT. Translated: CASSYLGQSAEAFF.

The rearrangement joins TRBV6-5 to TRBJ1-4; no firm D call. Germline V gives CDR1 MNHEY, CDR2 SVGAGI. Between the trimmed V and J ends, which lost 6 bases and 8 bases, there was a span of 19 bases. The CDR3 extends over 15 amino acids. CDR3 in amino acids: CASSPSPGIREKLFF. CDR3 sequence (DNA): TGTGCCAGCAGCCCCTCCCCGGGTATCAGGGAAAAACTGTTTTTT.

This chain joins TRBV12-3 or TRBV12-4 and TRBJ1-5; 10 nucleotides match TRBD1. Trimming cost V 6 bases and J 5 bases; bases outside gene matches: 4. There are 14 residues in the CDR3. CDR3 sequence: CASRDRGLYQPQHF. DNA for the CDR3: TGTGCCAGCAGAGACAGGGGGCTGTATCAGCCCCAGCATTTT.

The chain joins TRBV4-1 to TRBJ2-7; 8 bases fit TRBD1. V dropped 6 bases and J dropped 2; count of bases not matched to a gene: 9. Germline V gene data show CDR1 as MGHRA and CDR2 as YSYEKL. The CDR3 runs to 15 residues. CDR3 residues: CASSPRDRTPYEQYF. The CDR3 coding sequence is TGCGCCAGCAGTCCTCGGGACAGGACTCCCTACGAGCAGTACTTC.

This clonotype was seen ten or more times. The chain carries TRBV12-3 or TRBV12-4 and TRBJ2-5, with 7 bases lining up with TRBD1. The CDR3 length is 15 residues. J gave up 5 bases and V 5 bases, and 11 bases lay outside the gene matches. The DNA of the CDR3 is TGTGCCAGCAGTAGACAGGGACCCGGACGGGAGACCCAGTACTTC. Translated: CASSRQGPGRETQYF.

In its sample, this clonotype was seen a few times. The gene calls are TRBV20-1 and TRBJ1-1; weak D call: TRBD1 (6 bases). V was pared by 0 bases and J by 5 bases, with 13 bases between. CDR3 length: 14 amino acids. Germline-derived CDR1 and CDR2 are DFQATT and SNEGSKA (reference sequence). The CDR3 sequence: CSARDLGADTEAFF. The CDR3 coding sequence is TGCAGTGCTAGAGATCTGGGGGCTGATACTGAAGCTTTCTTT.

This sequence joins TRBV5-6 and TRBJ1-6; a possible D gene is TRBD1 (5 bases). V gave up 7 bases and J gave up 6 bases, with 14 bases separating them. Germline CDR1 is SGHDT and CDR2 is YYEEEE. The CDR3 covers 14 residues. The CDR3 loop reads CASSGGRPNSPLHF. In nucleotides, the CDR3 is TGTGCCAGCTCCGGGGGACGCCCTAATTCACCCCTCCACTTT.